This TCR beta chain originates from a study of blood T cell repertoires in COVID-19. Study-wide context: Samples of COVID-19 (acute and convalescent) were obtained from the United States, Italy and Spain. PBMCs, B-cell-depleted T cells, or T cells were the source of the cDNA or gDNA that made up the material.

In the study's own analysis: For nucleated cells, counts were estimated from reference gene primer amplification. Assay used: immunoSEQ multiplex PCR; TCRdb lists only in-frame clones, some missing. For V, J and clone size, that table is used; D and trimming come from the DNA. This table holds approximately 47,000 clones, approximately 89% found once. The CDR3 has 15 amino acids. With 4 bases clipped from V and 7 bases from J, the junction kept 12 bases outside the gene matches. CDR1 is MNHNY, CDR2 SVGAGI, per germline (reference sequence). The chain recombines TRBV6-6 with TRBJ2-7; 8 bases line up with TRBD1. The clonotype originates from a human donor with active COVID-19. The donor label of this sample is uncertain. The sample comprised peripheral blood. CDR3: CASSFRTGYVSEQYF. CDR3 nucleotides: TGTGCCAGCAGTTTTCGGACAGGGTATGTCTCGGAGCAGTACTTC.